This T cell receptor beta chain was identified in a study of T cell responses to AZD1222 COVID-19 vaccine. Study-level findings and limits: The number of AZD1222 recipients seropositive at baseline was only 6 or 7. Sampling captured repertoires only after the peak T cell response. Spike-wide vaccine-associated CD4 TCRs dominated at 160-218 and 743-854.

A note on this clone: Antigen specificity is unknown.

Only in-frame clones appear in the TCRdb table, and some are missing; sequencing was by immunoSEQ multiplex PCR. The data contain around 110,000 clones, 70% to 90% of them singletons. V shed 0 bases and J shed 0 bases, with 8 bases lying between them. The CDR3 spans 14 residues. CDR1 and CDR2 from the germline V gene are GTSNPN and SVGIG (reference sequence). Sample: peripheral blood, taken on day 0 of AZD1222 vaccination. The V call is TRBV30, the J call TRBJ1-1; D is undetermined. This sequence originates from an adult in good health. This CDR3 reads CAWSVQALNTEAFF. In nucleotides, the CDR3 is TGTGCCTGGAGTGTTCAGGCCTTGAACACTGAAGCTTTCTTT.